This TCR beta chain emerged from a study of blood T cell repertoires in COVID-19. The sample holds one count of this clone. In the original processing: By means of reference gene primer amplification, nucleated cell counts were estimated. Only in-frame clones appear in the TCRdb table, and some are missing; sequencing was by immunoSEQ multiplex PCR. For V, J and clone size, that table is used; D and trimming come from the DNA. Here the sample spans 300,000 to 400,000 clones, roughly 86% being singletons. This CDR3 spans 14 amino acids. Sample: peripheral blood. This rearrangement joins TRBV21-1 to TRBJ1-5. TRBV21-1 is flagged as a pseudogene. The receptor's source is a human donor in a cohort sampled during active COVID-19. CDR3 loop: CASSTLGVNQPQHF. Written as DNA, the CDR3 is TGTGCCAGCAGCACCCTAGGAGTGAATCAGCCCCAGCATTTT.